This TCR beta chain appears in the sequencing data of a study of CD8 T cells in Susac syndrome. Study overall: When their blood was taken, patients with Susac syndrome were therapy-naive, taking corticosteroids, or taking intravenous immunoglobulin alone.

The CDR3 covers 12 residues. The V gene lost 6 bases and the J gene lost 2 bases, with 10 bases spanning the gap. From germline, CDR1 is DFQATT and CDR2 SNEGSKA (reference sequence). For this clonotype: The antigen is undetermined.

RNA amounts of 0.5 to 1 ug underwent reverse transcription with random hexamers. Amplification of TCR beta CDR3 across 54 Vbeta and 13 Jbeta was performed with immunoSEQ multiplex PCR. In TCRdb, the immunoSEQ multiplex PCR reads were re-called with MiXCR into one record per CDR3 protein. The sample yields 200,000 to 300,000 distinct CDR3 sequences, 90% to 97% seen once. Study observations and caveats: Clonal expansion was not seen in any Susac syndrome CD4+ T cell repertoire.

This TCR was sampled from a human donor with Susac syndrome. Sequencing used CD4+ T cells from PBMCs. The V call is TRBV20-1, the J call TRBJ1-2; D perhaps matches TRBD1 (6 bases). The CDR3, as DNA: TGCAGTGCCACAGGGACGAACTATGGCTACACCTTC. Protein product: CSATGTNYGYTF.